This entry is about one T cell receptor beta chain. This clone came up once. The specificity of this receptor is unknown. No much larger clone is present one base from it, and per-base qualities are unavailable. Using the deep immunoSEQ assay, TCR CDR3 regions were amplified from genomic DNA by multiplex PCR. Genomic DNA extracted from each cell subset was distributed evenly over all wells of several immunoSEQ 96-well plates, and each plate served as one replicate. For sorted subsets, 200 to 250 ng of genomic DNA, equivalent to roughly 30,000 T cell genomes, went into each replicate PCR. Purified libraries were measured with a Qubit 3.0 fluorometer, size-checked on a Bioanalyzer 2100, and measured again with the KAPA Library Quantification kit. A separate single-read 150-cycle Illumina NextSeq 550 flow cell was used to sequence each immunoSEQ 96-well plate. The published analysis was carried out like this. Because the immunoSEQ output included only junctional sequences and no quality scores, the filtering could not be the same as the filtering used for full-length reads. To assign V/J genes and CDR3, sequences were annotated against IMGT germline references using PyIR, a Python wrapper for IgBLAST v1.9. Any read was removed if the V/J assignment was weak (E-value above 1e-6), the CDR3 was missing, or the read contained stop codons, out-of-frame junctions, or ambiguous translated residues. A V3J clonotype was defined by an identical inferred V gene, J gene, and CDR3 amino acid sequence. Percentage overlap between repertoires was computed as shared unique clonotypes divided by the size of the smaller repertoire. Repertoire richness was assessed with RTK rarefaction, the Chao1 estimator, and Recon v2.1 estimates of unobserved clonotypes. Generation probabilities for all TCRbeta clonotypes obtained by the gDNA method from a handful of donors were computed using OLGA. The source is immuneACCESS, and TCRdb retained only in-frame sequences with V and J called. Part of the clones is not carried over; for the studies checked, unresolved V genes explain less than half of this, and the remainder is unexplained. V and J calls plus clone size are reproduced from that table; the DNA served to infer D and trimming. This sample has approximately 530,000 clones in its table, and roughly 95% of those were observed once. 0.06% of the sample is in the top ten clones.

Donors were healthy HIV-negative adults with no recently reported acute infections or vaccinations. Only Caucasian adults living in Nashville, Tennessee, USA were represented among the donors. Magnetic negative selection was used to enrich CD4+ T cells, after which naive cells were positively selected on CD45RA and the negative fraction became the memory subset. Blood was collected by leukapheresis, and PBMCs were isolated by Ficoll-Histopaque density gradient centrifugation and then cryopreserved in liquid nitrogen vapor phase. Purity and quantity of every magnetically sorted T cell population were checked by analytical flow cytometry. Genomic DNA was isolated from every sorted fraction and measured by UV absorbance on a Nanodrop 2000c. V is pruned by 6 bases and J by 2 bases, leaving 4 bases of the junction without a gene match. CDR1 and CDR2 (ENHRY, SYGVKD) derive from the germline V gene. The CDR3 runs 13 residues from the cysteine to the phenylalanine. The kept DNA is CDR3 alone, 39 bases in frame from the first base.

This record belongs to a study of shared clonotypes between healthy human individuals (dated by TCRdb to 2020 to 2022). Study-level background: Two women and a few men aged 18 to 49 years were included in the cohort. For each donor, three plates each were used for CD4 naive and CD4 memory, two plates were used for CD8 naive, and one plate was used for CD8 memory. Per donor, leukapheresis produced somewhere between about 0.94 and 10 billion PBMCs. To increase sequencing depth and limit assay-specific biases, TCR repertoire library preparation and sequencing were carried out by different laboratories using diverse techniques. The study deeply sequenced blood TCR repertoires of about 5 healthy adults to estimate repertoire size and the extent of clonotype sharing between individuals. What the study reported, not specific to this receptor: Sampling was restricted to blood, and TCR repertoires in tissue are likely to differ from TCR repertoires in blood. Compared with non-shared clonotypes, the clonotypes found in all four sorted-subset donors had higher generation probabilities. Naive subsets generally had larger estimated clonotype richness than memory subsets did. Because the study included only a small number of donors, the genetic and exposure-history diversity represented was limited. Incomplete sequencing was indicated by rarefaction of sorted-subset datasets, despite the large sequencing depth. Sharing across a few donors was observed for around 5% of naive CD4, under 4% of naive CD8, about 2.3% of memory CD4, and 0.4% of memory CD8 clonotypes. Based on pairwise subsampling, the degree of clonotype sharing among donors was expected to be affected by sequencing depth.

Recombination joined TRBV10-3 with TRBJ2-7; 7 middle bases align to TRBD1. The clonotype comes from a woman aged 25 to 39 in good health. Material for sequencing was naive CD4+ T cells sorted from blood. The intended sense of this specimen's cell subset or site label: CD45RA+ positively selected. The DNA sequence is TGTGCCATCAGCAGGACAGGCCCCTACGAGCAGTACTTC. Translated, it gives CAISRTGPYEQYF.